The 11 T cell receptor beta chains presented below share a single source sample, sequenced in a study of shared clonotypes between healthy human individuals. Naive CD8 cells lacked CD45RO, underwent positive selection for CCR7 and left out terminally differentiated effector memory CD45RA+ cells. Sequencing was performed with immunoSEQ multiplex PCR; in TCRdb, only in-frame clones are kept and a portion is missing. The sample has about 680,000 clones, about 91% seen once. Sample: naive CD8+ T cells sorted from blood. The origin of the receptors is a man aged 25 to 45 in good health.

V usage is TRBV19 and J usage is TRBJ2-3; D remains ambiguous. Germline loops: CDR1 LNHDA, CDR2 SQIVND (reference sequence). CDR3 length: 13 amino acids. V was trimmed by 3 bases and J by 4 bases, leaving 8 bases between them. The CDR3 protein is CASSIFGSDTQYF. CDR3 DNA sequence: TGTGCCAGTAGTATCTTCGGTTCAGATACGCAGTATTTT.

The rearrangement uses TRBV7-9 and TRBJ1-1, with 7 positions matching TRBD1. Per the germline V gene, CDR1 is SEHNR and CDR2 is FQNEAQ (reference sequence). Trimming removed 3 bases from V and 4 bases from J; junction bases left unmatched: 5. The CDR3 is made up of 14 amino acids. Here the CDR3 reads CASSFVTGSTEAFF. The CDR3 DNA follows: TGTGCCAGCAGCTTCGTGACAGGGAGCACTGAAGCTTTCTTT.

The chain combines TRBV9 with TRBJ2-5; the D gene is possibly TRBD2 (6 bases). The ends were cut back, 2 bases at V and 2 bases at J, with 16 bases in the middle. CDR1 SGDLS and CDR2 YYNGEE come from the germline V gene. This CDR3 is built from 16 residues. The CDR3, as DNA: TGTGCCAGCAGCGTGGACCCGGGACTCGGGCAAGAGACCCAGTACTTC. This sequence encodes CASSVDPGLGQETQYF. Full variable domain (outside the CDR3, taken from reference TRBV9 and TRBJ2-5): DSGVTQTPKHLITATGQRVTLRCSPRSGDLSVYWYQQSLDQGLQFLIQYYNGEERAKGNILERFSAQQFPDLHSELNLSSLELGDSALYFCASSVDPGLGQETQYFGPGTRLLVL.

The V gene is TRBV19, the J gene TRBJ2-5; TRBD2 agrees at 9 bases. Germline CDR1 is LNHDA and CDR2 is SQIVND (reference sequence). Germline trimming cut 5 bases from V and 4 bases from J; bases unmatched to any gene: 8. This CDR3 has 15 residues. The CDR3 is CASSASGRWPETQYF. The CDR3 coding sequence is TGTGCCAGTAGTGCCAGCGGGAGGTGGCCAGAGACCCAGTACTTC.

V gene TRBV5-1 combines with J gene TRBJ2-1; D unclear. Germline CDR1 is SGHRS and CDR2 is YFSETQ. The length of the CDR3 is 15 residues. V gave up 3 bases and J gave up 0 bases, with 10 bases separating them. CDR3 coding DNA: TGCGCCAGCAGCTCGGCCCCCCGCTCCTACAATGAGCAGTTCTTC. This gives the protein CASSSAPRSYNEQFF.

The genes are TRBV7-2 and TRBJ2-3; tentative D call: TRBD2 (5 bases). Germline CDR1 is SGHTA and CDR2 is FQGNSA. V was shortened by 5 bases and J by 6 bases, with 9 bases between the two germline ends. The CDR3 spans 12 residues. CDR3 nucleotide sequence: TGTGCCAGCAGCGCAGGACTGGATACGCAGTATTTT. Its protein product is CASSAGLDTQYF.

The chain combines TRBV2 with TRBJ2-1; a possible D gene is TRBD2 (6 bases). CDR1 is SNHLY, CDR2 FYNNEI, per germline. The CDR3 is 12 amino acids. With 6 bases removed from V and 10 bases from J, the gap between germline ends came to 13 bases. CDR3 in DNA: TGTGCCAGCAGAGCGGGTCCGCCGGAGCAGTTCTTC. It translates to CASRAGPPEQFF.

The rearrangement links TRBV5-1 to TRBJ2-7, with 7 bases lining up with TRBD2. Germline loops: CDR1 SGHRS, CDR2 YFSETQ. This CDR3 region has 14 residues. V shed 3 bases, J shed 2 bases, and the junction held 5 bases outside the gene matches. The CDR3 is CASSYYSGAYEQYF. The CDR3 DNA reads TGCGCCAGCAGCTATTACAGCGGGGCCTACGAGCAGTACTTC.

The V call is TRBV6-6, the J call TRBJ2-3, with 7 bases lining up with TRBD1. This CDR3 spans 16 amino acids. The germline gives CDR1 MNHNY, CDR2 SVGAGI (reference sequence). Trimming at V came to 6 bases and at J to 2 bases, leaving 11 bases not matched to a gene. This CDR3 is CASRSAGQVITDTQYF. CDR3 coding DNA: TGTGCCAGCAGATCAGCCGGACAGGTTATCACAGATACGCAGTATTTT.

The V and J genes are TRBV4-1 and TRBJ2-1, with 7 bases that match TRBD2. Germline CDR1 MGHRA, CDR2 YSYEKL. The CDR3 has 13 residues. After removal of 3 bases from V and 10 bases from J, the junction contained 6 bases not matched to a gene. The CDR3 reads CASSQTQAGEQFF. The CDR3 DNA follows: TGCGCCAGCAGCCAGACACAAGCGGGGGAGCAGTTCTTC.

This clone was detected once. The CDR3 nucleotides are TGTGCCAGCTCACCGATGGACAGCCAAGAGACCCAGTACTTC. This translates into CASSPMDSQETQYF. V usage is TRBV18 and J usage is TRBJ2-5; D is perhaps TRBD1 (6 bases). Germline lookup yields CDR1 KGHSH and CDR2 LQKENI. V gave up 3 bases and J gave up 1 base, with 9 bases separating them. The CDR3 sequence is 14 residues long.